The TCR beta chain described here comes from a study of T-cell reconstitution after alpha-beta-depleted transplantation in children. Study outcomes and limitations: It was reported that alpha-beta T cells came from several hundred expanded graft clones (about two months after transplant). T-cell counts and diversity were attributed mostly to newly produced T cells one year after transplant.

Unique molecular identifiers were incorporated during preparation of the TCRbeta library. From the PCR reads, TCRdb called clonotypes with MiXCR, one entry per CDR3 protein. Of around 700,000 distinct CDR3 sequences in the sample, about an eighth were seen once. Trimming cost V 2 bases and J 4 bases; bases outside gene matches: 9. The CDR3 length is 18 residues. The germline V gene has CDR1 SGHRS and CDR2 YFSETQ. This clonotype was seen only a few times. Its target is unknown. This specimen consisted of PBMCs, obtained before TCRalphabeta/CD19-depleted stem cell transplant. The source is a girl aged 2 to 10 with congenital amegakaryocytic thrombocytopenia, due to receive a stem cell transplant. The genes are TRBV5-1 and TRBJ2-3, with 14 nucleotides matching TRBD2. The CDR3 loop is CASSFRLAGGPGSDTQYF. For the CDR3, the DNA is TGCGCCAGCAGCTTTCGACTAGCGGGAGGGCCGGGGTCAGATACGCAGTATTTT.